The 22 T cell receptor beta chains below come from one sample, sequenced in a study of cytomegalovirus exposure and HLA in healthy donors. Both 60 Vbeta primers and 13 Jbeta primers went into the PCR. The table came from immunoSEQ multiplex PCR; TCRdb's copy has only in-frame clones and leaves some out. The sample consists of around 130,000 clones, roughly 70% of them appearing once. The sequenced material came from PBMCs. The receptor set was obtained from a woman in her forties in good health and CMV-seropositive.

In this sample, this clone turned up once. The CDR3 DNA sequence: TGTGCCAGTAGCCCAGTGGGACAGGTCTATGGCTACACCTTC. Protein sequence: CASSPVGQVYGYTF. The chain has TRBV19 and TRBJ1-2; 8 nucleotides match TRBD1. Trimming took 6 bases from V and 4 from J; bases not matched to a gene: 7. Germline values: CDR1 LNHDA, CDR2 SQIVND (reference sequence). The CDR3 extends over 14 amino acids.

This chain links TRBV15 with TRBJ1-5; D unclear. The CDR3 extends over 16 amino acids. Trimming took off 1 base at V and 3 bases at J, with 13 bases between the two ends. The germline CDR1 and CDR2 sequences are LNHNV and YYDKDF (reference sequence). CDR3 in amino acids: CATSRARVGYNQPQHF. The CDR3 DNA reads TGTGCCACCAGCAGAGCCCGAGTCGGGTACAATCAGCCCCAGCATTTT.

This clone has only a few counts. The gene calls are TRBV6-1 and TRBJ2-1, with 12 bases identical to TRBD2. Per the germline V gene, CDR1 is MNHNS and CDR2 is SASEGT. This CDR3 comprises 14 residues. J gave up 8 bases and V 7 bases, and 6 bases lay outside the gene matches. The CDR3 DNA reads TGTGCCAGCACTCCTAGCGGGAGGGCCCATGAGCAGTTCTTC. It codes for CASTPSGRAHEQFF.

This sequence joins TRBV7-3 and TRBJ2-3, with 10 positions matching TRBD2. CDR3 length: 17 residues. The J segment lost 0 bases and the V segment lost 2 bases, leaving 5 bases of the junction unmatched. Per germline, CDR1 SGHTA and CDR2 FQGTGA. CDR3 protein: CASSLLAGDLSTDTQYF. DNA for the CDR3: TGTGCCAGCAGCTTACTAGCGGGGGATCTTAGCACAGATACGCAGTATTTT. Based on the CDR3 plus reference TRBV7-3 and TRBJ2-3, the full variable domain is GAGVSQTPSNKVTEKGKYVELRCDPISGHTALYWYRQSLGQGPEFLIYFQGTGAADDSGLPNDRFFAVRPEGSVSTLKIQRTERGDSAVYLCASSLLAGDLSTDTQYFGPGTRLTVL.

The chain recombines TRBV4-3 with TRBJ1-2; the match to TRBD1 covers 7 bases. The V gene's germline CDR1 is LGHNA and CDR2 YSLEER. Trimming cost V 1 base and J 4 bases; bases outside gene matches: 0. The CDR3 runs 13 residues. The CDR3 coding sequence is TGCGCCAGCAGCCAAGCAGGGGGCTATGGCTACACCTTC. Its protein product is CASSQAGGYGYTF.

The chain joins TRBV5-6 to TRBJ2-1; TRBD1 aligns across 7 bases. CDR1 SGHDT and CDR2 YYEEEE come from the germline V gene. The V and J ends lost 3 bases and 1 base, in that order; junction bases with no gene match: 1. This CDR3 has 14 amino acids. The CDR3 bases are TGTGCCAGCAGCTGGACAGGATCCTACAATGAGCAGTTCTTC. The encoded protein is CASSWTGSYNEQFF.

The rearrangement uses TRBV6-5 and TRBJ2-1, with a weak D call TRBD2 (6 bases). Germline CDR1 is MNHEY and CDR2 is SVGAGI. This CDR3 is 13 amino acids long. Trimming pared 7 bases from V and 4 bases from J, leaving 11 bases between. CDR3 sequence reads: CASIKAGYNEQFF. In DNA, the CDR3 is TGTGCCAGCATCAAAGCGGGTTACAATGAGCAGTTCTTC.

This clone showed up just once. J is TRBJ2-7 and V is TRBV19, with a possible D match to TRBD2 (6 bases). Deletions cut 6 bases from V and 6 bases from J, with 15 bases between. The CDR3 loop spans 13 amino acids. Germline assignment: CDR1 LNHDA and CDR2 SQIVND (reference sequence). The CDR3 loop is CASSDGGFGEQYF. DNA of the CDR3: TGTGCCAGTAGCGACGGGGGTTTTGGCGAGCAGTACTTC. The complete variable domain, with remaining parts taken from reference TRBV19 and TRBJ2-7, reads DGGITQSPKYLFRKEGQNVTLSCEQNLNHDAMYWYRQDPGQGLRLIYYSQIVNDFQKGDIAEGYSVSREKKESFPLTVTSAQKNPTAFYLCASSDGGFGEQYFGPGTRLTVT.

This clone was recorded a few times. The chain uses TRBV6-1 and TRBJ2-5; 8 bases map to TRBD1. CDR1 and CDR2 from the germline V gene are MNHNS and SASEGT. There are 15 residues in the CDR3. V lost 2 bases and J lost 4; bases outside the gene matches: 6. The chain's CDR3 is CASSESRGLRETQYF. The CDR3 DNA follows: TGTGCCAGCAGTGAAAGCAGGGGGCTGAGAGAGACCCAGTACTTC.

In its sample, this clone was seen once. V is TRBV6-1 and J is TRBJ2-7; 7 bases align to TRBD1. Trimming took 3 bases from V and 1 from J; bases not matched to a gene: 6. Germline V gene sequence: CDR1 MNHNS, CDR2 SASEGT. This CDR3 is 15 amino acids long. The CDR3 loop is CASSDDRVASYEQYF. The CDR3 coding sequence is TGTGCCAGCAGTGATGACAGGGTAGCGTCCTACGAGCAGTACTTC.

The chain links TRBV2 to TRBJ2-7, with D possibly matching TRBD1 (5 bases). CDR3 length: 13 residues. CDR1 and CDR2 (germline): SNHLY, FYNNEI. V was trimmed by 5 bases and J by 2 bases, leaving 10 bases between them. The CDR3 loop reads CASSPDRTYEQYF. Written as DNA, the CDR3 is TGTGCCAGCAGTCCAGACAGAACCTACGAGCAGTACTTC.

The chain has TRBV9 and TRBJ2-6; D perhaps matches TRBD2 (6 bases). CDR3 size: 16 residues. The germline V gene has CDR1 SGDLS and CDR2 YYNGEE. Trimming took off 4 bases at V and 3 bases at J, with 14 bases between the two ends. CDR3 amino acids: CASSPRGGFGANVLTF. DNA of the CDR3: TGTGCCAGCAGCCCCCGTGGGGGGTTTGGGGCCAACGTCCTGACTTTC.

The chain combines TRBV29-1 with TRBJ1-4, with 8 bases identical to TRBD1. Germline assignment: CDR1 SQVTM and CDR2 ANQGSEA. The length of the CDR3 is 13 residues. Trimming removed 5 bases from V and 7 bases from J; junction bases left unmatched: 6. The CDR3 protein is CSVSQGGGEKLFF. CDR3 bases: TGCAGCGTTTCACAGGGGGGTGGTGAAAAACTGTTTTTT.

V is TRBV6-5 and J is TRBJ1-1, with TRBD1 as a possible D gene (5 bases). The CDR3 runs 13 residues. Trimming cost V 6 bases and J 3 bases, with 11 bases left between them. Germline CDR1 and CDR2: MNHEY and SVGAGI. The DNA of the CDR3 is TGTGCCAGCAGACCAGGGAGGCACACTGAAGCTTTCTTT. This gives the protein CASRPGRHTEAFF.

In this sample, this clone turned up a few times. The chain uses TRBV10-3 and TRBJ1-1; TRBD1 aligns across 8 bases. Germline CDR1 ENHRY, CDR2 SYGVKD. Trimming cost V 9 bases and J 11 bases; bases outside gene matches: 14. The CDR3 is 13 residues long. This CDR3 is CAISTGDHPVAFF. Here the CDR3 DNA reads TGTGCCATTTCGACAGGGGATCACCCTGTCGCTTTCTTT.

This chain's CDR3 is CASSLGTDEAFF. CDR3 nucleotides: TGTGCCAGCAGCTTAGGGACAGACGAAGCTTTCTTT. The rearrangement links TRBV7-6 to TRBJ1-1, with D tentatively TRBD1 (6 bases). The CDR3 consists of 12 residues. Per the germline V gene, CDR1 is SGHVS and CDR2 is FNYEAQ. Trimming pared 1 base from V and 8 bases from J, leaving 8 bases between.

This clone is a singleton in its sample. The rearrangement joins TRBV4-2 to TRBJ1-2; 8 positions agree with TRBD1. V dropped 3 bases and J dropped 7; count of bases not matched to a gene: 10. Germline V gene data show CDR1 as LGHNA and CDR2 as YNFKEQ. CDR3 length: 15 amino acids. This chain's CDR3 is CASSQGGQAASGYTF. CDR3 DNA sequence: TGTGCCAGCAGCCAGGGGGGACAGGCGGCGTCTGGCTACACCTTC.

The chain recombines TRBV6-6 with TRBJ2-7, with D possibly TRBD1 on 5 matching bases. In germline, CDR1 is MNHNY, CDR2 SVGAGI (reference sequence). The V end was cut by 2 bases, the J end by 6 bases, with 8 bases between. The CDR3 loop spans 12 amino acids. Here the CDR3 DNA reads TGTGCCAGCAGTTACGGGGCCGGCGAGCAGTACTTC. It yields the protein CASSYGAGEQYF.

As for this clone: The same CDR3 also results from other DNA sequences found in this sample. The chain uses TRBV2 and TRBJ2-7; D gene ambiguous. The CDR3 is 12 amino acids. Germline CDR1 reads SNHLY; CDR2 reads FYNNEI. Between the trimmed V and J ends, which lost 2 bases and 1 base, there was a span of 3 bases. The CDR3 region has the DNA TGTGCCAGCAGTGAACAGTCCTACGAGCAGTACTTC. Residues: CASSEQSYEQYF.

The rearrangement joins TRBV4-2 to TRBJ2-2, with 11 positions matching TRBD2. The J segment lost 6 bases and the V segment lost 1 base, leaving 4 bases of the junction unmatched. In germline, CDR1 is LGHNA, CDR2 YNFKEQ. This CDR3 is built from 16 residues. The CDR3, as DNA: TGTGCCAGCAGCCAAGCCGCACTAGCGGGGGCCGGGGAGCTGTTTTTT. Residues: CASSQAALAGAGELFF.

CDR3 loop: CASSAEENTEAFF. The CDR3 region has the DNA TGTGCCAGCAGCGCCGAGGAGAACACTGAAGCTTTCTTT. V and J are TRBV5-8 and TRBJ1-1; no firm D call. The CDR3 is 13 residues long. Germline CDR1 and CDR2: SGHTS and YDEGEE. Trimming left V 4 bases short and J 1 base short, with 8 bases between.

The chain combines TRBV6-5 with TRBJ2-1; TRBD2 agrees at 7 bases. V shed 7 bases and J 1 base; nucleotides not matched to a gene: 4. Germline-derived CDR1 and CDR2 are MNHEY and SVGAGI. The CDR3 contains 14 residues. DNA of the CDR3: TGTGCCAGCACCCAGGGAGGGTCCTACAATGAGCAGTTCTTC. Translation gives CASTQGGSYNEQFF.